These 2 T cell receptor beta chains were all obtained from the same sample, sequenced in a study of technical replicates of blood from a handful of donors (dated by TCRdb to about 2017). The library came from the immunoSEQ multiplex PCR assay. This is the immuneACCESS table as TCRdb keeps it, with only in-frame sequences that have V and J called. A part of the clones is gone; compared with another copy, unresolved V genes explain less than half, and the rest is unexplained. The sample has around 100,000 clones on record, about 95% of them singletons. Of the sample, 0.3% to 0.35% is held by the ten largest clones. The specimen sequenced was T cells isolated from PBMCs. These receptors were obtained from a human donor in good health.

The table lists this clone with a count of one. The rearrangement links TRBV27 to TRBJ2-1, with TRBD1 matching over 11 bases. Looked up from germline, CDR1 is MNHEY and CDR2 is SMNVEV (reference sequence). J lost 3 bases, V lost 2 bases, and 3 bases had no gene match. The CDR3 spans 16 residues. This chain's CDR3 is CASSLPGTGGYNEQFF. The CDR3 DNA reads TGTGCCAGCAGTTTACCCGGGACAGGGGGCTACAATGAGCAGTTCTTC.

This clone has just one count. The chain has TRBV27 and TRBJ1-5; TRBD1 aligns across 9 bases. With V trimmed by 3 bases and J by 1 base, 4 bases remained unmatched. Germline-derived CDR1 and CDR2 are MNHEY and SMNVEV (reference sequence). The CDR3 contains 16 residues. Here the CDR3 reads CASSFTGGRSNQPQHF. In nucleotides, the CDR3 is TGTGCCAGCAGTTTTACAGGGGGCAGGAGCAATCAGCCCCAGCATTTT.